The clone carrying this T cell receptor beta chain has at least ten counts. This specimen belongs to a study of identical twins. Carrying unique molecular identifiers, the cDNA also gained a universal primer site through template switching. TCRdb ran MiXCR on the 5' RACE reads and lists one entry per CDR3 protein. The table has around 450,000 distinct CDR3 sequences, approximately 15% seen once. This sample was shared with a second study, whose subject was yellow fever vaccine responses in identical twins.

This clonotype was obtained from a woman under 30 in good health. Input material: CD4+ T cells sorted from blood.

CDR3 residues: CASSYSGRSYNEQFF. As DNA, the CDR3 is TGTGCCAGCAGCTATAGCGGGAGGTCCTACAATGAGCAGTTCTTC. The J gene is TRBJ2-1, the V gene TRBV6-2 or TRBV6-3; TRBD2 matches 10 bases. After removal of 6 bases from V and 1 base from J, the junction contained 3 bases not matched to a gene. Germline V lookup: CDR1 MNHEY, CDR2 SVGEGT. The CDR3 sequence is 15 residues long.